This T cell receptor beta chain derives from a study of cytomegalovirus exposure and HLA in healthy donors. Study-wide results and caveats: In a later analysis, TCR beta V- and J-gene trimming was associated with a missense DCLRE1C variant.

The PCR contained 60 Vbeta and 13 Jbeta primers. Data came from immunoSEQ multiplex PCR; TCRdb stores just in-frame clones and leaves some out. The sample has some 110,000 clones; just under 70% are singletons. The donors were healthy bone marrow donors. The CDR3 loop spans 16 amino acids. Germline CDR1 LGHNA, CDR2 YNFKEQ. The junction had 4 bases not matched to a gene; V was cut back by 0 bases and J by 1 base. This clone was counted between two and nine times. Its antigen is not identified. The specimen was PBMCs. The J gene is TRBJ2-3, the V gene TRBV4-2; TRBD2 matches at 7 bases. The sequence came from a man aged 30 to 45 in good health and CMV-seropositive. CDR3 protein: CASSQDLGRGTDTQYF. CDR3 DNA: TGTGCCAGCAGCCAAGATCTGGGGAGGGGCACAGATACGCAGTATTTT.